What follows are 13 T cell receptor beta chains derived from one specimen sequenced in a study of cytomegalovirus exposure and HLA in healthy donors. Produced via immunoSEQ multiplex PCR; TCRdb's table is partial and in-frame only. This sample carries some 210,000 clones, approximately 87% of them seen once, and the ten largest clones take roughly 5.4%. Specimen: PBMCs. These receptors were obtained from a woman aged 18-29 years in good health and CMV-seronegative.

The chain employs TRBV28 and TRBJ1-1; D perhaps matches TRBD1 (6 bases). V was trimmed by 6 bases and J by 4 bases, leaving 18 bases between them. The CDR3 is 15 residues long. CDR1 and CDR2 from the germline V gene are MDHEN and SYDVKM. The CDR3 loop is CASRQPTGYGTEAFF. The DNA for the CDR3 is TGTGCCAGCAGGCAACCTACAGGGTACGGCACTGAAGCTTTCTTT.

This chain links TRBV27 with TRBJ2-1; 7 bases are a match to TRBD1. Trimming took 2 bases from V and 6 from J; bases not matched to a gene: 7. CDR1 and CDR2 from the germline V gene are MNHEY and SMNVEV (reference sequence). The CDR3 spans 15 residues. The CDR3 region is CASSLTDRVGNEQFF. The CDR3 nucleotides are TGTGCCAGCAGTTTAACCGACAGGGTGGGCAATGAGCAGTTCTTC.

CDR3 in DNA: TGCGCCAGCAGCCAAGATGGCAGGGTCGAGGACACCGGGGAGCTGTTTTTT. Encoded protein: CASSQDGRVEDTGELFF. The rearrangement uses TRBV4-1 and TRBJ2-2, with a weak D call TRBD1 (5 bases). The V and J ends lost 0 bases and 3 bases respectively, with 14 bases between them. The CDR3 contains 17 residues. Germline-derived CDR1 and CDR2 are MGHRA and YSYEKL.

A note on this clone: One end of the junction varies from germline; a read error may be responsible. This chain joins TRBV13 and TRBJ2-3, with D possibly being TRBD2 (5 bases). The length of the CDR3 is 13 residues. Germline CDR1 reads PRHDT; CDR2 reads FYEKMQ (reference sequence). The CDR3 region has the DNA TGTGCCAGCAGCCGACAAGTGGGTCCGGGGTGGGATTTT. It codes for CASSRQVGPGWDF.

The chain has TRBV18 and TRBJ1-2; D perhaps matches TRBD1 (5 bases). Germline CDR1 KGHSH, CDR2 LQKENI. The V gene lost 4 bases and the J gene lost 9 bases, with 12 bases spanning the gap. This CDR3 comprises 12 residues. CDR3 residues: CASSRQGESYTF. CDR3 coding DNA: TGTGCCAGCTCACGGCAGGGTGAAAGCTACACCTTC.

This clone was counted between two and nine times. V usage is TRBV7-2 and J usage is TRBJ2-1, with D unclear. This CDR3 contains 18 residues. Trimming pared 1 base from V and 6 bases from J, leaving 22 bases between. Germline CDR1 and CDR2: SGHTA and FQGNSA. The CDR3 DNA reads TGTGCCAGCAGCTTAGTAGAGTTCGGCAGAACCACTCGCAATGAGCAGTTCTTC. Translation: CASSLVEFGRTTRNEQFF.

This clone was observed once. This chain links TRBV6-4 with TRBJ1-5, with D possibly TRBD1 on 5 matching bases. Trimming stripped 9 bases from V and 0 bases from J, with 12 bases between. The CDR3 has 14 residues. CDR1 is MRHNA and CDR2 is SNTAGT in the germline V gene. CDR3 residues: CASDGTSSNQPQHF. CDR3 coding DNA: TGTGCCAGTGACGGGACTTCTAGCAATCAGCCCCAGCATTTT.

This clone was found once. The gene calls are TRBV5-1 and TRBJ2-7, with 7 bases lining up with TRBD2. The CDR3 is 15 amino acids. Germline assignment: CDR1 SGHRS and CDR2 YFSETQ. V shed 0 bases, J shed 5 bases, and the junction held 8 bases outside the gene matches. The CDR3 loop reads CASSLGGAGAHEQYF. Written as DNA, the CDR3 is TGCGCCAGCAGCTTGGGGGGCGCGGGAGCCCACGAGCAGTACTTC.

This clone showed up just a few times. J is TRBJ1-4 and V is TRBV29-1, with D unclear. CDR3 size: 12 residues. Germline V gene data show CDR1 as SQVTM and CDR2 as ANQGSEA. V lost 6 bases and J 4 bases, leaving 9 bases between the germline ends. The CDR3 region has the DNA TGCAGCGTCAGGTCCAATAATGAAAAACTGTTTTTT. It translates to CSVRSNNEKLFF.

The genes are TRBV2 and TRBJ2-2, with TRBD1 matching 7 bases. The trim removed 8 bases at V and 2 bases at J, leaving 8 bases unmatched. The CDR3 totals 15 residues. In germline, CDR1 is SNHLY, CDR2 FYNNEI. The CDR3 here is CASGKQGFNTGELFF. DNA for the CDR3: TGTGCCAGCGGTAAACAGGGGTTTAACACCGGGGAGCTGTTTTTT.

This clone is a singleton in its sample. This sample also contains other DNA sequences that code for the same CDR3. The chain uses TRBV2 and TRBJ2-7; 7 bases match TRBD1. The CDR3 loop spans 12 amino acids. V shed 4 bases and J 4 bases; nucleotides not matched to a gene: 1. Germline V lookup: CDR1 SNHLY, CDR2 FYNNEI. The DNA for the CDR3 is TGTGCCAGCAGTGGGGACAGTTACGAGCAGTACTTC. Protein product: CASSGDSYEQYF.

This chain connects TRBV4-1 to TRBJ2-7; the D gene is possibly TRBD2 (6 bases). Between the trimmed V and J ends, which lost 4 bases and 3 bases, there was a span of 10 bases. Germline V CDR1 and CDR2: MGHRA, YSYEKL. The CDR3 runs 13 residues. CDR3: CASSPWGGYEQYF. The DNA of the CDR3 is TGCGCCAGCAGCCCATGGGGAGGCTACGAGCAGTACTTC.

V is TRBV7-9 and J is TRBJ2-7, with 7 bases lining up with TRBD1. The CDR3 loop spans 16 amino acids. The germline V gene has CDR1 SEHNR and CDR2 FQNEAQ (reference sequence). Trimming removed 4 bases from V and 4 bases from J; junction bases left unmatched: 13. CDR3: CASSSVKDRRFYEQYF. The CDR3, as DNA: TGTGCCAGCAGCTCGGTTAAGGACAGGCGATTTTACGAGCAGTACTTC.